This T cell receptor (beta chain) derives from a study of blood T cell repertoires in COVID-19. Study summary: Samples came from the United States, Italy and Spain, spanning acute and convalescent COVID-19. Nucleic acid was either cDNA or gDNA, and it came from T cells, B-cell-depleted T cells, or PBMCs.

Trimming left V 0 bases short and J 1 base short, with 12 bases between. The CDR3 has 15 residues. The germline V gene has CDR1 GTSNPN and CDR2 SVGIG (reference sequence). Per the study methods: Reference gene primers were amplified, and this amplification served to estimate nucleated cell counts. Assay used: immunoSEQ multiplex PCR; TCRdb lists only in-frame clones, some missing. From that table come the V and J calls and clone size; the DNA was used to work out D and trimming. The data contain roughly 50,000 clones, 86% of them singletons. A single count supports this clone. This chain links TRBV30 with TRBJ2-5; perhaps TRBD2 as D (5 bases). The source material was peripheral blood. This clonotype was obtained from a woman aged 55-70 years with acute or convalescent COVID-19. The CDR3 protein is CAWSVGTRAQETQYF. CDR3 DNA sequence: TGTGCCTGGAGTGTAGGTACTAGGGCCCAAGAGACCCAGTACTTC.